This TCR beta chain was captured in a study of early T cells in non-severe SARS-CoV-2 infection. Whole-study context: Whole-blood bulk RNA, unsorted, was sequenced, and chains were unpaired.

Findings and limits, study-wide: The study's VDJdb matching favored anti-spike CD8 responses and missed private and CD4 specificities.

Germline values: CDR1 DFQATT, CDR2 SNEGSKA (reference sequence). The CDR3 loop spans 17 amino acids. Trimming took 0 bases from V and 0 from J; bases not matched to a gene: 9. In the library, individual cDNA molecules carried attached unique molecular identifiers. TCRdb re-analysed the 5' RACE reads in MiXCR, keeping a single row per CDR3 protein. The table records approximately 71,000 distinct CDR3 sequences, 9.5% to 15% of them present only once. This clonotype was detected only a few times. What it binds is not known. Sequencing used whole blood. This chain links TRBV20-1 with TRBJ2-3; 7 bases map to TRBD1. This receptor was identified in an adult who was a healthcare worker with PCR-confirmed SARS-CoV-2 infection or an uninfected control (not recorded which). The CDR3 region is CSARDSRGRRSTDTQYF. Here the CDR3 DNA reads TGCAGTGCTAGAGATTCGAGGGGGCGACGAAGCACAGATACGCAGTATTTT.